This T cell receptor (beta chain) was sequenced during a study of blood T cell repertoires in COVID-19 (dated by TCRdb to the early 2020s). Regarding the complete study: Samples from collaborators originated in the United States, Italy and Spain and spanned both the acute and convalescent phases of COVID-19. The prospective study material was composed of cDNA or gDNA derived from T cells, B-cell-depleted T cells, or PBMCs. Where available, HLA class I and class II types were obtained from metadata supplied by the sample provider rather than from assay-based typing. Samples were obtained from the ongoing ImmuneRACE study (first 160 participants) and from approximately 1,200 subjects provided by 6 global collaborators. The dataset comprised deeply sampled blood TCRbeta repertoires from subjects exposed to, actively infected with, or recovered from COVID-19. Nearly every sample came with metadata listing a de-identified subject ID, COVID-19 status, age in years and sex. The repertoires were released in a freely available public database meant as a resource for research on the immune response to SARS-CoV-2.

The germline V gene (reference sequence) sets CDR1 to LNHDA and CDR2 to SQIVND. The junction carries 12 bases between V and J, which are trimmed by 3 bases and 3 bases respectively. The CDR3 starts with the cysteine, ends with the phenylalanine, and has 14 residues. Left in the record is the CDR3 DNA by itself, 42 bases read in frame from the first base. Here is what the overall study found, with its caveats: Clinical and demographic metadata were provided uncurated, with the amount varying by source and participant.

With respect to this clone: There is no known antigen for this receptor. No quality values exist for individual bases; no much larger clone is one base distant.

TCRbeta CDR3 regions were amplified from genomic DNA by means of the immunoSEQ Assay, a bias-controlled multiplex PCR. Processing in the source paper ran as follows. Within the assay, amplification of reference gene primers was used to estimate how many nucleated cells each sample contained. Sequence reads were collapsed and filtered to measure the absolute abundance of every unique TCRbeta CDR3 rearrangement. For each sample, productive Simpson clonality was calculated by taking the square root of Simpson's diversity index across productive rearrangements. This immuneACCESS table, as held by TCRdb, lists in-frame sequences with V and J called but not all clones. Of the missing ones, under half trace to an unresolved V gene in checked studies; the others have no known cause. The V and J calls and clone size come from that table; D and trimming were worked out from the DNA. The sample table records 270,000 or so clones; approximately 86% of these occur just once. The ten most abundant clones make up over 2% of the sample.

Participants in the prospective study were aged roughly 18 to 100 years, lived in about two dozen United States geographic areas, and enrolled through a virtual design. To assign participants to cohorts, the prospective study relied on clinical history that participants themselves reported in a screening survey and a study questionnaire. Recovered participants in ImmuneRACE Cohort 3 were defined by two consecutive negative NP/OP PCR tests, clearance by a healthcare professional, or resolution of symptoms. Mobile phlebotomists in the prospective study collected whole blood, serum and a nasopharyngeal or oropharyngeal swab from every participant. Prospective study participants could optionally give additional blood draws and questionnaires over a roughly two-month period. Before DNA extraction, prospective study blood samples were shipped either frozen or at room temperature.

This sequence uses TRBV19 and TRBJ2-7, with the identity of the D gene unclear. Sequencing was carried out using PBMCs or T cells enriched from blood (not recorded which). The TCR was taken from a young woman who had recovered from COVID-19. Here the CDR3 is given as CASSMASPDYEQYF. The nucleotide sequence reads TGTGCCAGTAGTATGGCAAGTCCCGACTACGAGCAGTACTTC. Outside the CDR3, residues come from the reference TRBV19 and TRBJ2-7 proteins, so the full variable domain is: DGGITQSPKYLFRKEGQNVTLSCEQNLNHDAMYWYRQDPGQGLRLIYYSQIVNDFQKGDIAEGYSVSREKKESFPLTVTSAQKNPTAFYLCASSMASPDYEQYFGPGTRLTVT.